The sequence of this T cell receptor beta chain was determined in a study of neurological immune-mediated disorders. Overall study results and limits: When the repertoires were sorted by phylogenetic grouping, those of 18 of 34 multiple sclerosis patients ended up in one related-CDR3 cluster, a possible signature. The expanded clones of different subjects shared no CDR3 amino acid sequences (suggesting private repertoires in all groups).

This clonotype was recorded many times. Its target is not known. 5'RACE generated cDNA with 10-nucleotide random UMIs. TCRdb used MiXCR to reprocess the 5' RACE reads, holding one entry per CDR3 protein. The repertoire holds some 56,000 distinct CDR3 sequences, with around 4% as singletons. V was clipped by 0 bases and J by 5 bases, with 8 bases between them. This CDR3 comprises 14 residues. CDR1 is SGDLS and CDR2 is YYNGEE in the germline V gene. The receptor was isolated from a man in his sixties with multiple sclerosis. The sequencing input was PBMCs. The rearrangement joins TRBV9 to TRBJ1-4; no clear D. The CDR3 DNA reads TGTGCCAGCAGCGTAGCGTCGGGGAATGAAAAACTGTTTTTT. It is translated as CASSVASGNEKLFF.